Following are 3 T cell receptor beta chains from one sample sequenced in a study of neurological immune-mediated disorders. Time point in this sample: longitudinal time-point 2. TCRdb itself ran the 5' RACE reads through MiXCR, one entry per CDR3 protein. This table holds about 80,000 distinct CDR3 sequences, about 5.6% found once. The sequencing sample was made of PBMCs. The receptors were gathered from a woman aged 60-75 years with multiple sclerosis.

There are many counts of this clonotype. The CDR3 region has the DNA TGTGCCAGCAGCCGCGGACAGTCCTACGAGCAGTACTTC. This encodes CASSRGQSYEQYF. The chain carries TRBV3-1 and TRBJ2-7; D is perhaps TRBD1 (6 bases). The CDR3 runs to 13 residues. From germline, CDR1 is LGHDT and CDR2 YNNKEL (reference sequence). Trimming left V 4 bases short and J 1 base short, with 8 bases between.

This clonotype was observed many times. This chain joins TRBV25-1 and TRBJ1-4; the match to TRBD1 covers 9 bases. Unmatched junction bases numbered 9, after V lost 2 bases and J lost 2 bases. CDR3 length: 18 residues. CDR1 is MGHDK, CDR2 SYGVNS, per germline. Here the CDR3 DNA reads TGTGCCAGCAGTGAAGCTGGCGGACAGGGGCGGACTAATGAAAAACTGTTTTTT. Residues: CASSEAGGQGRTNEKLFF.

V usage is TRBV5-6 and J usage is TRBJ2-6; 11 nucleotides align to TRBD1. With V trimmed by 6 bases and J by 5 bases, 10 bases remained unmatched. The CDR3 is made up of 17 amino acids. Germline-derived CDR1 and CDR2 are SGHDT and YYEEEE. The CDR3 is CASIPDRGRSWANVLTF. CDR3 coding DNA: TGTGCCAGCATCCCGGACAGGGGGCGTTCATGGGCCAACGTCCTGACTTTC.